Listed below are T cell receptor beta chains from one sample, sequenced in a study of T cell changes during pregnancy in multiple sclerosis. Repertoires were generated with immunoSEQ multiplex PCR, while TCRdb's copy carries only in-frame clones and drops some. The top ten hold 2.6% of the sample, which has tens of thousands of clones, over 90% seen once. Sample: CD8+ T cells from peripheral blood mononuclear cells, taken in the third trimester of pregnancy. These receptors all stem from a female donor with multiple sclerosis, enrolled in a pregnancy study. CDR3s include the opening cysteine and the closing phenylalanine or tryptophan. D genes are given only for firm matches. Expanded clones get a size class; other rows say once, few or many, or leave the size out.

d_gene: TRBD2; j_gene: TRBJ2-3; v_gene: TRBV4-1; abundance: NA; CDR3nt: TGCGCCAGCAGCCCACTAGCGGAGAGCACAGATACGCAGTATTTT; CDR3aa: CASSPLAESTDTQYF
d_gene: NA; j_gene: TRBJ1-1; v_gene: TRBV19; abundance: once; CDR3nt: TGTGCCAGTATGGAGGGGTCGAACACTGAAGCTTTCTTT; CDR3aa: CASMEGSNTEAFF
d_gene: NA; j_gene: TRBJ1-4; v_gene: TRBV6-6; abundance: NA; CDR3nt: TGTGCCAGCACCCCGTGGGGGGACGGTGAAAAACTGTTTTTT; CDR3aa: CASTPWGDGEKLFF
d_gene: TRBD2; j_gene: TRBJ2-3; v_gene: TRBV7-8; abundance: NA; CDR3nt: TGTGCCAGCAGCTTAATACCCCCTAGCGGGGCTAGCACAGATACGCAGTATTTT; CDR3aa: CASSLIPPSGASTDTQYF
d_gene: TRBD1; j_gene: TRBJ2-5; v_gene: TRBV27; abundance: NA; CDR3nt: TGTGCCAGCAGTATCCGGGACAGGGAAGAGACCCAGTACTTC; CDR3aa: CASSIRDREETQYF
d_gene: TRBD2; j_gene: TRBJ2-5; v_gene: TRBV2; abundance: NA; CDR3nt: TGTGCCAGCAGTGAAGCGGGCGGGGGAAAGACCCAGTACTTC; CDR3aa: CASSEAGGGKTQYF
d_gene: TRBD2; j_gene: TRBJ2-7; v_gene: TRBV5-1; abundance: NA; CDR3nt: TGCGCCAGCAGCTCCGGGACTAGCGGACGTAGCGAGCAGTACTTC; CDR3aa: CASSSGTSGRSEQYF
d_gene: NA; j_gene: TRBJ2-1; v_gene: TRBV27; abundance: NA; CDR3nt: TGTGCCAGCAGTTTAACTCCCTACAATGAGCAGTTCTTC; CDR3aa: CASSLTPYNEQFF
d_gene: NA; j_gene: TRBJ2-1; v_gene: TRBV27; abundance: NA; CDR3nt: TGTGCCAGCAACCCTGGGGGCAGGGGCTACAATGAGCAGTTCTTC; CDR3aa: CASNPGGRGYNEQFF
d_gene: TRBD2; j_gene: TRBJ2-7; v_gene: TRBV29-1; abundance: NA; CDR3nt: TGCAGCGTTCAGAGTCTAGCGGGAGGAGGAACCTACGAGCAGTACTTC; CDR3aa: CSVQSLAGGGTYEQYF
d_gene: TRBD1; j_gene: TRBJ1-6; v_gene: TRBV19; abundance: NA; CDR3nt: TGTGCCAGCATCGACAGGGGAACCCTCCACTTT; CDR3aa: CASIDRGTLHF
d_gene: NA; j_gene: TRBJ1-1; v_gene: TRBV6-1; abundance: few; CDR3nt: TGTGCCAGCAGTGACAGGAACACTGAAGCTTTCTTT; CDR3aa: CASSDRNTEAFF
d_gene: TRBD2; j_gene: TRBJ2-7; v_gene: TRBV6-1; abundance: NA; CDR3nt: TGTGCCAGCAGTGAGGGACTAGCGTACGAGCAGTACTTC; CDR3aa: CASSEGLAYEQYF
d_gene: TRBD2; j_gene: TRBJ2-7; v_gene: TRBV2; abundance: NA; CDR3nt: TGTGCCAGCAGTCGCGGACTAGCGGCCTCCTACGAGCAGTACTTC; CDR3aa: CASSRGLAASYEQYF
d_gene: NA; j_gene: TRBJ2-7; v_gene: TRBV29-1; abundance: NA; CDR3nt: TGCAGCGCAAGGGGTGATGCCCTAACCTACGAGCAGTACTTC; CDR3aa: CSARGDALTYEQYF
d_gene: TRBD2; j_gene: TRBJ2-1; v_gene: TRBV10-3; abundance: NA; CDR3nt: TGTGCCATCAGCGGGATGGCTAGCGGGCAGAATGAGCAGTTCTTC; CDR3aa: CAISGMASGQNEQFF
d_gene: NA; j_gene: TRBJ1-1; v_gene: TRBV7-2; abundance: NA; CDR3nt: TGTGCCAGCAGCTTAGGGCCTCCGGGGGATTACACTGAAGCTTTCTTT; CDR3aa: CASSLGPPGDYTEAFF
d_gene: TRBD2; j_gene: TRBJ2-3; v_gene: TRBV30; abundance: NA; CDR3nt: TGTGCCTGGAGTGCCCTAGCGGGAGATCTGGGTACAGATACGCAGTATTTT; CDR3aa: CAWSALAGDLGTDTQYF
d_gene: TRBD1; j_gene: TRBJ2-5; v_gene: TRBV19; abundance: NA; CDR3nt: TGTGCCAGTAGTGTGACAGGGCTAGCCGAGACCCAGTACTTC; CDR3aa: CASSVTGLAETQYF
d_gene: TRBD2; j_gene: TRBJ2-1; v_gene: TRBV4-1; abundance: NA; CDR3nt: TGCGCCAGCAGCCAAGATCAGAGCGGGAGGTCACGGGAGCAGTTCTTC; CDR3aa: CASSQDQSGRSREQFF
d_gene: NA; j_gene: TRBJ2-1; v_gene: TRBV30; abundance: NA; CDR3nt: TGTGCCTGGAGTGTATCATCTGAGCAGTTCTTC; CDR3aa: CAWSVSSEQFF
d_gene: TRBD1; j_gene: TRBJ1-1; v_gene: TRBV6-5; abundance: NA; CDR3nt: TGTGCCAGCAGATACAGGGGGTCGAACACTGAAGCTTTCTTT; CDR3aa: CASRYRGSNTEAFF
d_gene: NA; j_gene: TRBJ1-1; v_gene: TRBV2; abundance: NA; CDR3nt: TGTGCCAGCAGTGAAACGGGGGGGGGCTGGACTGAAGCTTTCTTT; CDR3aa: CASSETGGGWTEAFF
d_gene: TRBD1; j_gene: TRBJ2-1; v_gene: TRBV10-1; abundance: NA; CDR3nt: TGCGCCAGCGGAAGGGGGCGGAGTTCCTACAATGAGCAGTTCTTC; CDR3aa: CASGRGRSSYNEQFF
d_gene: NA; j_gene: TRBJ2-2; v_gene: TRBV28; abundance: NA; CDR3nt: TGTGCCAGCAGTTTATATTCCCAGGGGACCGGGGAGCTGTTTTTT; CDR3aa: CASSLYSQGTGELFF
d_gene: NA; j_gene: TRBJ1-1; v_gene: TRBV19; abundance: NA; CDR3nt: TGTGCCAGTAGTCCCGACAGGTACGGCACTGAAGCTTTCTTT; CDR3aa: CASSPDRYGTEAFF
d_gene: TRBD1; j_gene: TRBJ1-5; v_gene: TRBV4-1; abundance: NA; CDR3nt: TGCGCCAGCAGCTCTCAACAGGGGAAGGGACAGCCCCAGCATTTT; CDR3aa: CASSSQQGKGQPQHF
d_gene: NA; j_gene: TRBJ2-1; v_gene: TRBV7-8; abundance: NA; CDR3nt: TGTGCCAGCAGCTCTAGTTCGCGGGACCCGTCCTACAATGAGCAGTTCTTC; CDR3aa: CASSSSSRDPSYNEQFF
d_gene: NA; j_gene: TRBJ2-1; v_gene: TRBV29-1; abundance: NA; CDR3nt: TGCAGCGCCAGGGGTCTCACCTACAATGAGCAGTTCTTC; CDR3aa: CSARGLTYNEQFF
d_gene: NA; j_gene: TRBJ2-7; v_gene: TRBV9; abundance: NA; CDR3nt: TGTGCCAGCAGCGTAGTCCCTGAGCGAGAGCAGTACTTC; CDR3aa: CASSVVPEREQYF
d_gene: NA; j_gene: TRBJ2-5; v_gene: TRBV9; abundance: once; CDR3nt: TGTGCCAGCAGCGTAGATCAGAAACAAGAGACCCAGTACTTC; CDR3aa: CASSVDQKQETQYF
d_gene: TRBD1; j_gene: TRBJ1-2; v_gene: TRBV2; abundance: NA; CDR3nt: TGTGCCAGCAGTGGGACAGGAGGCCTCTATGGCTACACCTTC; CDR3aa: CASSGTGGLYGYTF
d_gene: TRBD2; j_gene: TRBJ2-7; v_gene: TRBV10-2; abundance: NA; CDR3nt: TGCGCCAGCAGTCCGACTAGCGGGAGAACCTACGAGCAGTACTTC; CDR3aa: CASSPTSGRTYEQYF
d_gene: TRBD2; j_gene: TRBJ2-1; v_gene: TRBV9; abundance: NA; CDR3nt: TGTGCCAGCAGCTTCCGGAGCGGGAGGGGCTCCTACAATGAGCAGTTCTTC; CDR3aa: CASSFRSGRGSYNEQFF
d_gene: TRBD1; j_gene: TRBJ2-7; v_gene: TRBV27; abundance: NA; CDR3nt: TGTGCCAGCACTCCCCCACAGGGGGCCTACGAGCAGTACTTC; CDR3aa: CASTPPQGAYEQYF
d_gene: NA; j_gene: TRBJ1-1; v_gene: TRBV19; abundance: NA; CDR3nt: TGTGCCAGTAGTCCGCCTTCAGGGTCGGAGGCTTTCTTT; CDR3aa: CASSPPSGSEAFF
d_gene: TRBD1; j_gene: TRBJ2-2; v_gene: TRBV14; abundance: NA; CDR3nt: TGTGCCAGCAGCCAAGAAGGTGCGGACAGGGGCGTCGGGGAGCTGTTTTTT; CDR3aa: CASSQEGADRGVGELFF
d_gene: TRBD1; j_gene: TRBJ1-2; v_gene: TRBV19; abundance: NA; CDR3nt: TGTGCCAGTAGCACCGGGACAGGACTACCCTATGGCTACACCTTC; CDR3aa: CASSTGTGLPYGYTF
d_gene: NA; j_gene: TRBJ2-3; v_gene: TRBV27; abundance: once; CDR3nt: TGTGCCAGCAGTTTAGAGTCGGTCAGCACAGATACGCAGTATTTT; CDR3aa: CASSLESVSTDTQYF
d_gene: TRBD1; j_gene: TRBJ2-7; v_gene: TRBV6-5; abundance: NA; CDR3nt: TGTGCCAGCAGTCAACAGGGGAAGAGCTACGAGCAGTACTTC; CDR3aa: CASSQQGKSYEQYF
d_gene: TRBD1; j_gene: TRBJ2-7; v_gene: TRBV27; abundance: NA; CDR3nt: TGTGCCAGCAGAAGGGGGACAGGGTACGGCGAGCAGTACTTC; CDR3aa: CASRRGTGYGEQYF
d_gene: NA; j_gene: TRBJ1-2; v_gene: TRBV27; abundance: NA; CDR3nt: TGTGCCAGCAGTCTGTCCTTCGGGCAGGGCTACTCCTATGGCTACACCTTC; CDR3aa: CASSLSFGQGYSYGYTF
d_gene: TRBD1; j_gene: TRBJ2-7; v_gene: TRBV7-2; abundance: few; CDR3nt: TGTGCCAGCAGCTTAGTGGACAGGAGGCAGTACTTC; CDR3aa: CASSLVDRRQYF
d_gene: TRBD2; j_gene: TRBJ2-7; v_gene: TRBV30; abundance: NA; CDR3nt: TGTGCCTGGAGTTTCGGGGGGGGGAGCTACGAGCAGTACTTC; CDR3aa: CAWSFGGGSYEQYF
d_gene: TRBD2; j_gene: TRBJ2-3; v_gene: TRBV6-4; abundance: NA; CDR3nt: TGTGCCAGCATCAAACTAGCGGGAGGGAAAGATACGCAGTATTTT; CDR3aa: CASIKLAGGKDTQYF
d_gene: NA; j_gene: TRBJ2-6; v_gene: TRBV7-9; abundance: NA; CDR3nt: TGTGCCAGCAGCTCATCGGGACAAAGCTCTGGGGCCAACGTCCTGACTTTC; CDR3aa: CASSSSGQSSGANVLTF
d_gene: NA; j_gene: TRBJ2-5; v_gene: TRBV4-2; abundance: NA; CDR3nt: TGTGCCAGCAGCCAGGAACAGGGTTTTCGGGAGACCCAGTACTTC; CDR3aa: CASSQEQGFRETQYF
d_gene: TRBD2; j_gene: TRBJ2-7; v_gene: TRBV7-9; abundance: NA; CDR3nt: TGTGCCAGCAGCCCTGGGGGGGGACTAGCGGGACCCGAGCAGTACTTC; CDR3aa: CASSPGGGLAGPEQYF
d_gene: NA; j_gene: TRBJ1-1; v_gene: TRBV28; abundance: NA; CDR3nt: TGTGCCAGCAGTTTAGGCGGGGTCATGAACACTGAAGCTTTCTTT; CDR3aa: CASSLGGVMNTEAFF